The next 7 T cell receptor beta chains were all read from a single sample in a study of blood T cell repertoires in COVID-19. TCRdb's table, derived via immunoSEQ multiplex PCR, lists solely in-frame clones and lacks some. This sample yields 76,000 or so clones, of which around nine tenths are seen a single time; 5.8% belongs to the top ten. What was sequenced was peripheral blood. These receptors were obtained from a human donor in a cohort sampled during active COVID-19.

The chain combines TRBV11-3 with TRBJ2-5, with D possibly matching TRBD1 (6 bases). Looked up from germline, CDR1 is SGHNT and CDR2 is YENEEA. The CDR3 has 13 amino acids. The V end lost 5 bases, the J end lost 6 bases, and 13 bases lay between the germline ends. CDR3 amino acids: CASSPTGSKTQYF. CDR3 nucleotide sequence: TGTGCCAGCAGCCCCACAGGGTCGAAGACCCAGTACTTC.

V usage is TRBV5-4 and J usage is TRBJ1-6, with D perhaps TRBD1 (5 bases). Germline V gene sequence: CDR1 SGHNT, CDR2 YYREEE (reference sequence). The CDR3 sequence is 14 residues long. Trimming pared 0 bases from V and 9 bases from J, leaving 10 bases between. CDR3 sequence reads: CASSLGGVGSPLHF. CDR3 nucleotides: TGTGCCAGCAGCTTGGGGGGCGTTGGTTCACCCCTCCACTTT.

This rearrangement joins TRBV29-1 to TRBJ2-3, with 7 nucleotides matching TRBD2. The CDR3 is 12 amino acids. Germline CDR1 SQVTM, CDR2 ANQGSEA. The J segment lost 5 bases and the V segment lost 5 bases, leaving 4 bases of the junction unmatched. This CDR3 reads CSVRSGVDTQYF. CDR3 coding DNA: TGCAGCGTTCGCAGCGGGGTAGATACGCAGTATTTT.

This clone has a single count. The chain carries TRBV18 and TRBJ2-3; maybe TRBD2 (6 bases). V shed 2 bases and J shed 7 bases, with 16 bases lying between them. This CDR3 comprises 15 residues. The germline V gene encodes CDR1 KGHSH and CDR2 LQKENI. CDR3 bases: TGTGCCAGCTCACCAGCGGCCGGGGAGGTATATACGCAGTATTTT. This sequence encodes CASSPAAGEVYTQYF.

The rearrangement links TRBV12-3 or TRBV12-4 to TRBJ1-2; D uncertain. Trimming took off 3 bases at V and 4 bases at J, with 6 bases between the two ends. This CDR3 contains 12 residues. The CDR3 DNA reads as TGTGCCAGCAGTTTGGGGAGCTATGGCTACACCTTC. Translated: CASSLGSYGYTF.

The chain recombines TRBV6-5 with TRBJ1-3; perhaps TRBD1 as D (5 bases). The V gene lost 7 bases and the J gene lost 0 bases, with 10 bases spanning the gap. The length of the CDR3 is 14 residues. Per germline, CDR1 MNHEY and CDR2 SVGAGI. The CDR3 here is CASIGASSGNTIYF. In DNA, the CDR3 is TGTGCCAGCATTGGGGCTTCCTCTGGAAACACCATATATTTT.

CDR3 sequence: CASTDRDYGYTF. The CDR3 DNA follows: TGTGCCAGCACTGACAGGGACTATGGCTACACCTTC. The rearrangement uses TRBV12-3 or TRBV12-4 and TRBJ1-2, with 7 bases matching TRBD1. Trimming removed 7 bases from V and 3 bases from J; junction bases left unmatched: 2. The CDR3 covers 12 residues.